The entry below describes one T cell receptor (beta chain). Clones were sequenced by immunoSEQ multiplex PCR, and TCRdb holds only the in-frame ones, with some missing. The profile covers 65,000 to 85,000 clones, with 85% to 95% appearing a single time and around 0.4% taken by the ten largest. The sample belongs to a study of technical replicates of blood from a few donors. This CDR3 spans 14 amino acids. V shed 5 bases and J 3 bases; nucleotides not matched to a gene: 1. Germline V gene lookup returns CDR1 SNHLY and CDR2 FYNNEI. The chain uses TRBV2 and TRBJ2-2; 9 bases are a match to TRBD1. The sample was T cells isolated from PBMCs. The clonotype was recovered from a human donor in good health. The CDR3 DNA reads TGTGCCAGCAGTAGACAGGGGGACACCGGGGAGCTGTTTTTT. This encodes CASSRQGDTGELFF.